This TCR beta chain was sequenced for a study of OX40 agonist ivuxolimab in advanced cancers. Method: immunoSEQ multiplex PCR; TCRdb's copy keeps in-frame clones and lacks some. Altogether 150,000 to 190,000 clones are present, 85% to 95% being singletons, with the ten largest covering just over 0.3%. Looked up from germline, CDR1 is SGHTA and CDR2 is FQGNSA. V lost 8 bases and J 2 bases, leaving 20 bases between the germline ends. The CDR3 contains 16 residues. Regarding this clone: Its antigen remains unidentified.

General study findings and limits: Doses of 0.1 to 3.0 mg/kg were accompanied by clonal expansion of CD4+ and CD8+ blood T cells by week 6. Among T cells, CD8+ cells averaged more expanded clones than CD4+ cells.

The V gene is TRBV7-2, the J gene TRBJ2-3, with D possibly being TRBD2 (5 bases). The sequence was collected from an adult with an advanced solid tumor such as melanoma, head and neck, liver or kidney cancer. Source: CD4+ or CD8+ T cells sorted from blood, taken in a trial of the OX40 agonist ivuxolimab. The DNA for the CDR3 is TGTGCCAGCCATCGCCGCGTTCGGGAAATCACAGATACGCAGTATTTT. It yields the protein CASHRRVREITDTQYF.